Below, one TCR beta chain is given with its context. Antigen: not known. The data derive from a study of cytomegalovirus exposure and HLA in healthy donors. Regarding the study as a whole: Most sequenced TCRs were rare (though some public TCRs occurred in many donors).

The CDR3 sequence is 15 residues long. V lost 6 bases and J lost 7, with 18 bases in between. CDR1 is LNHDA, CDR2 SQIVND, per germline (reference sequence). The PCR ran on 60 Vbeta and 13 Jbeta primers. Measured with immunoSEQ multiplex PCR; TCRdb has only the in-frame clones, and not every one. In the table there are about 150,000 clones, approximately 80% of which are singletons. Sequenced sample: PBMCs. The rearrangement joins TRBV19 to TRBJ1-4, with D possibly being TRBD1 (6 bases). This clonotype originated in a man aged 40-50 years in good health and CMV-seronegative. CDR3 loop: CASRAQGQVGEKLFF. CDR3 in DNA: TGTGCCAGTAGAGCGCAGGGGCAGGTCGGTGAAAAACTGTTTTTT.